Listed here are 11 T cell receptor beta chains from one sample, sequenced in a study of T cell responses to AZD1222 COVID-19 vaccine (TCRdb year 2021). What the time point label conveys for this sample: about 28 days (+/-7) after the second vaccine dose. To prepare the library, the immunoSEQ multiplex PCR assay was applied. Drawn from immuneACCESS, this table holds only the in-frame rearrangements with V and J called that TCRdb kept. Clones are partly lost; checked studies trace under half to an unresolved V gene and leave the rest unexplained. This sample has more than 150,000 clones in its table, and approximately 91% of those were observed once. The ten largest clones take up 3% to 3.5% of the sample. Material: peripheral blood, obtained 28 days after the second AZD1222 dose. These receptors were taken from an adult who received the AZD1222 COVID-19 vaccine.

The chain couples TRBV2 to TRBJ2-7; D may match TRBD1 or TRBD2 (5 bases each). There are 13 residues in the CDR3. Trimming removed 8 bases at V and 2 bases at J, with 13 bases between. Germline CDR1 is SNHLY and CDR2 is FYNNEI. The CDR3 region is CASGDHFAYEQYF. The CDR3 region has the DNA TGTGCCAGCGGGGACCACTTTGCCTACGAGCAGTACTTC.

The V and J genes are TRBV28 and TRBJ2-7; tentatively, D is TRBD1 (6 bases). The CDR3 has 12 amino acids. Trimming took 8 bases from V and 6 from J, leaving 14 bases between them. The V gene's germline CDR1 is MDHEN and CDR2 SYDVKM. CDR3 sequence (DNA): TGTGCCAGCTATTTGGGGGCGGGCGAGCAGTACTTC. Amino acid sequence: CASYLGAGEQYF.

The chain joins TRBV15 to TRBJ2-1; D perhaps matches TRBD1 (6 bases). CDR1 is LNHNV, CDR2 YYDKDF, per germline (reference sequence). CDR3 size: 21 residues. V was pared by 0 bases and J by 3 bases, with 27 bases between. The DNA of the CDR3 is TGTGCCACCAGCAGAGAGGGTGGTGGGGGCGGCTCGAATAGTCGCTACAATGAGCAGTTCTTC. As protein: CATSREGGGGGSNSRYNEQFF. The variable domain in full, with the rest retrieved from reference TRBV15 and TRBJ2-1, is DAMVIQNPRYQVTQFGKPVTLSCSQTLNHNVMYWYQQKSSQAPKLLFHYYDKDFNNEADTPDNFQSRRPNTSFCFLDIRSPGLGDTAMYLCATSREGGGGGSNSRYNEQFFGPGTRLTVL.

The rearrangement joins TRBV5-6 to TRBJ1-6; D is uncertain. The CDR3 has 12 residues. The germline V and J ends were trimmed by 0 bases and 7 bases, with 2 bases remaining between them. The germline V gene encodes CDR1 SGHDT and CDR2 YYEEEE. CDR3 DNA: TGTGCCAGCAGCTTGGAAAATTCACCCCTCCACTTT. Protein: CASSLENSPLHF.

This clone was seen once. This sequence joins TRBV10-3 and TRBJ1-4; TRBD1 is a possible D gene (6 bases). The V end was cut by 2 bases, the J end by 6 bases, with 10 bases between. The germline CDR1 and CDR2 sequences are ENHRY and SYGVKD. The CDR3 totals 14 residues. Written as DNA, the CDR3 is TGTGCCATCAGTGAGGGCAGGGGTCATGAAAAACTGTTTTTT. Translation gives CAISEGRGHEKLFF.

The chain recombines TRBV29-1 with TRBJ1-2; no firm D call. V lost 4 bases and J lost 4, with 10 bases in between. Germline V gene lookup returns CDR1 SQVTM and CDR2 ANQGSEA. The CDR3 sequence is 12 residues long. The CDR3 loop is CSVAASTYGYTF. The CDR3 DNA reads TGCAGCGTTGCCGCCAGTACCTATGGCTACACCTTC. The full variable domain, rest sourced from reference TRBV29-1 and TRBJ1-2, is SAVISQKPSRDICQRGTSLTIQCQVDSQVTMMFWYRQQPGQSLTLIATANQGSEATYESGFVIDKFPISRPNLTFSTLTVSNMSPEDSSIYLCSVAASTYGYTFGSGTRLTVV.

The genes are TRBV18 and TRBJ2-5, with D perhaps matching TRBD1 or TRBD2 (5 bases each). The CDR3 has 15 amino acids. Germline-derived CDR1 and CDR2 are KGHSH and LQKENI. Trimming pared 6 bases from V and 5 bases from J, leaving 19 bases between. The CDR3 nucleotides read TGTGCCAGCTCCCAGGCCCTAGGGGAGACGGAGACCCAGTACTTC. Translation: CASSQALGETETQYF.

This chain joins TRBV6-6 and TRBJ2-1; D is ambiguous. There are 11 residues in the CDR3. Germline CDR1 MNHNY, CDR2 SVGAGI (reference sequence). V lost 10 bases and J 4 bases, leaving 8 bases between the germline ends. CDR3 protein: CAISGYNEQFF. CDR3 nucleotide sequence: TGTGCCATCTCAGGATACAATGAGCAGTTCTTC.

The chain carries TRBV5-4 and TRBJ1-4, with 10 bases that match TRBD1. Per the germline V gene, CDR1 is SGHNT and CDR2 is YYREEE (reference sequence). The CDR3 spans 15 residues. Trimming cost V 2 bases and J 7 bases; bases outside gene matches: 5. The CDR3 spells CASSFSGTGVEKLFF. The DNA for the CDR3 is TGTGCCAGCAGCTTCTCCGGGACAGGGGTTGAAAAACTGTTTTTT.

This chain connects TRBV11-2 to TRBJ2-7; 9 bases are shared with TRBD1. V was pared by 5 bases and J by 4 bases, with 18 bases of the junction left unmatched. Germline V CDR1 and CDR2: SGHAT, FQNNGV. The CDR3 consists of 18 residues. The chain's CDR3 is CASSPTGWGQGNLYEQYF. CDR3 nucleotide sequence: TGTGCCAGCAGCCCCACCGGGTGGGGACAGGGTAATTTGTACGAGCAGTACTTC.

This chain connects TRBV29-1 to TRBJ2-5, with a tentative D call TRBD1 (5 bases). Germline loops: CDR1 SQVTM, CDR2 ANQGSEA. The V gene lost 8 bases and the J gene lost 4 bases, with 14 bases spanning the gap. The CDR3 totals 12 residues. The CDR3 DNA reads TGCAGCTACCGTGGACAACTAGAGACCCAGTACTTC. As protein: CSYRGQLETQYF.